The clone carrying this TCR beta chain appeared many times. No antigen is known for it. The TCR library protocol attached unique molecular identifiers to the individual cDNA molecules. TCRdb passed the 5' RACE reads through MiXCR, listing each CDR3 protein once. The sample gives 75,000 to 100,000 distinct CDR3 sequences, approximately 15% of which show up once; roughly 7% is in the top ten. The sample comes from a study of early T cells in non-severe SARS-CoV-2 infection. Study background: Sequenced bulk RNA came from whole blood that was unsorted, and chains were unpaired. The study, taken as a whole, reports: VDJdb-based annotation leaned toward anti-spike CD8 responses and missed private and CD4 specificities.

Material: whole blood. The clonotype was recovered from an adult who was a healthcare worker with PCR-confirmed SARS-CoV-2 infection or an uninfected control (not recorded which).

CDR3: CASKSREGGSYEQYF. The CDR3 coding sequence is TGTGCCAGCAAGTCGCGGGAGGGGGGCTCCTACGAGCAGTACTTC. The chain is built from TRBV25-1 and TRBJ2-7; TRBD2 agrees at 9 bases. The CDR3 spans 15 residues. Per the germline V gene, CDR1 is MGHDK and CDR2 is SYGVNS. V shed 7 bases, J shed 0 bases, and the junction held 7 bases outside the gene matches.